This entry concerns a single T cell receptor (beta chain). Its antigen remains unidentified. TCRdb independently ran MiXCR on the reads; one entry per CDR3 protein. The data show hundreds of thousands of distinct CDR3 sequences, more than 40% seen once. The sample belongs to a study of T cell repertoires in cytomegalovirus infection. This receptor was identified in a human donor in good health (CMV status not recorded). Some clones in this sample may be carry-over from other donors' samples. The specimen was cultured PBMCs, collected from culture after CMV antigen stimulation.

CDR3 in amino acids: CASSFGDRGTMEQYF. DNA for the CDR3: TGTGCCAGCAGCTTCGGGGACAGGGGAACTATGGAGCAGTACTTC. The J gene is TRBJ2-7, the V gene TRBV7-6; 10 bases agree with TRBD1. Germline V gene lookup returns CDR1 SGHVS and CDR2 FNYEAQ. J lost 7 bases, V lost 3 bases, and 9 bases had no gene match. CDR3 length: 15 amino acids. The full variable domain, its missing parts supplied by reference TRBV7-6 and TRBJ2-7, is GAGVSQSPRYKVTKRGQDVALRCDPISGHVSLYWYRQALGQGPEFLTYFNYEAQQDKSGLPNDRFSAERPEGSISTLTIQRTEQRDSAMYRCASSFGDRGTMEQYFGPGTRLTVT.